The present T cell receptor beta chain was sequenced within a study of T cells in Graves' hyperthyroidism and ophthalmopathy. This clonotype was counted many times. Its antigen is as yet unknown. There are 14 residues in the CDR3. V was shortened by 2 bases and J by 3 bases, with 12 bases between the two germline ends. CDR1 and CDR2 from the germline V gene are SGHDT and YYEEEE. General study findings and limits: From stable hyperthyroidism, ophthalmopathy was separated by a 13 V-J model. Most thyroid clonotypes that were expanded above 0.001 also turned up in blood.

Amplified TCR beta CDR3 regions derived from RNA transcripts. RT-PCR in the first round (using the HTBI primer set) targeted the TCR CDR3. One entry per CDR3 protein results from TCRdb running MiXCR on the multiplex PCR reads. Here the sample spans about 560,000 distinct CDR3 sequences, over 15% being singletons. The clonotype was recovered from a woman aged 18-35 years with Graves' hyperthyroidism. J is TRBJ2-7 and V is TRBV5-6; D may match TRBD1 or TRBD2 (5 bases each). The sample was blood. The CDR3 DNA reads TGTGCCAGCAGCTTACCGGGACGGGTCTACGAGCAGTACTTC. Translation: CASSLPGRVYEQYF.